These 2 T cell receptor beta chains were sequenced from one sample in a study of CD8 T cells in ankylosing spondylitis (dated by TCRdb to 2017 to 2019). The receptor library was made with 5' RACE. Reads for this sample came from an Illumina HiSeq 2500. The public reads were run again by TCRdb, first through fastp at Q25 and then through MiXCR, and only productive beta chains were kept. Merged by CDR3 protein, the rows form single entries marked with the most common genes and DNA. The sample includes hundreds of thousands of distinct CDR3 sequences, with about 20% observed a single time. The ten largest clones take up 7.5% to 9.5% of the sample. The sample taken for sequencing was blood, either unsorted or a sorted T cell fraction (not recorded which). These receptor sequences come from a male donor with ankylosing spondylitis or in good health (not recorded which).

The genes are TRBV24-1 and TRBJ1-5, with a weak D call TRBD1 (6 bases). Germline CDR1 and CDR2: KGHDR and SFDVKD. This CDR3 contains 16 residues. The germline V and J ends were trimmed by 3 bases and 3 bases, with 14 bases remaining between them. The CDR3 bases are TGTGCCACCAGTGATGCGGACAGATCGTTCAATCAGCCCCAGCATTTT. It translates to CATSDADRSFNQPQHF.

Ten or more counts support this clonotype. This chain links TRBV20-1 with TRBJ2-3; 13 bases map to TRBD2. V trimming: 3 bases; J trimming: 3 bases; junction bases outside the gene matches: 3. The CDR3 loop spans 15 amino acids. The germline V gene encodes CDR1 DFQATT and CDR2 SNEGSKA (reference sequence). The CDR3 sequence: CSARVLAGGTDTQYF. DNA of the CDR3: TGCAGTGCTAGGGTACTAGCGGGAGGGACAGATACGCAGTATTTT.